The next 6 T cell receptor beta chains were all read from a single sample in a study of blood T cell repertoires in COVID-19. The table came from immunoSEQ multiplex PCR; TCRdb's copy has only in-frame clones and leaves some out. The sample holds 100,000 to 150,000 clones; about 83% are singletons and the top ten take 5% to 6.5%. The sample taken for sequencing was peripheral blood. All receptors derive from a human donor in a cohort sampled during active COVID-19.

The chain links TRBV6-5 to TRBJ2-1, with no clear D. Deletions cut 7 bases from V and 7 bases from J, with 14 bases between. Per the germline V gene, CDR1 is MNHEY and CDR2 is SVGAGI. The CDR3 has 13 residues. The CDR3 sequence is CASITPLGNEQFF. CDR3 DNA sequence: TGTGCCAGCATCACTCCCCTAGGTAATGAGCAGTTCTTC.

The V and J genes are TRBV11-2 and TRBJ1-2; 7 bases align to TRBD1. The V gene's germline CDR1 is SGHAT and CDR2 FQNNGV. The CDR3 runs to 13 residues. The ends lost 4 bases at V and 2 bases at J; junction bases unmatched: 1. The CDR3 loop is CASSSQGNYGYTF. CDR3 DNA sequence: TGTGCCAGCAGCTCACAGGGGAACTATGGCTACACCTTC.

Written as DNA, the CDR3 is TGTGCCAGCAGTTACTACAGGGCAAGCGGAGAAGCTTTCTTT. Its translation is CASSYYRASGEAFF. The chain combines TRBV6-5 with TRBJ1-1; a weak D match, TRBD1 (6 bases). V lost 1 base, J lost 8 bases, and 14 bases lay in between. This CDR3 region has 14 residues. The germline V gene has CDR1 MNHEY and CDR2 SVGAGI.

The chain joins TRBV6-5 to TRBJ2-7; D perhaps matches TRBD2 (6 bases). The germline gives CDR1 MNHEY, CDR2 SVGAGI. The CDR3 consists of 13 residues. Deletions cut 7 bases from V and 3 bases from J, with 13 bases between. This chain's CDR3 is CASTLGGVYEQYF. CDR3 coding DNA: TGTGCCAGCACCCTCGGGGGAGTCTACGAGCAGTACTTC.

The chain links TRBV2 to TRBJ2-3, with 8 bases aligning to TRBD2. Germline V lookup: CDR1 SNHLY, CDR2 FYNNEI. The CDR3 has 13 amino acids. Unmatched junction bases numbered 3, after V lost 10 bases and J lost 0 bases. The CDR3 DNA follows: TGTGCCACGCAGCGGGAGAGCACAGATACGCAGTATTTT. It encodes CATQRESTDTQYF.

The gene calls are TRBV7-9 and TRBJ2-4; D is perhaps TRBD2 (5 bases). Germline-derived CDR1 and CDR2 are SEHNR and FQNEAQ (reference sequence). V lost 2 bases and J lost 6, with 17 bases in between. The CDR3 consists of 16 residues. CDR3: CASSLIGSGVANIQYF. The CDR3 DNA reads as TGTGCCAGCAGCTTAATAGGGTCCGGGGTGGCAAACATTCAGTACTTC.